This T cell receptor beta chain came from a study of CD8+CD57+ T cells in acquired aplastic anemia. Study at large: The mean DNA yield obtained from sorted CD4+ and CD8+ cells came to about 3.2 ug.

Findings and caveats of the study: Patients and controls shared under 35 CD8+ CDR3 sequences, which appeared highly expressed in patients and within their immunodominant clones.

Genomic DNA, the template, was used for profiling of the TCR beta VDJ and CDR3. TCRdb recomputed calls from the reads with MiXCR, one row per CDR3 protein. There are a few hundred thousand distinct CDR3 sequences in the sample; around 49% occur only once, and about 20% lies in the top ten. Concerning this clonotype: Its antigen is not identified.

The sequenced patients had an expansion of CD8+CD57+ cells seen by flow cytometry. Each patient carried a diagnosis of severe acquired aplastic anemia. Prior therapy had not been administered to any patient at the time of blood sampling. CDR1 and CDR2 from the germline V gene are SGHRS and YFSETQ. Trimming took 0 bases from V and 3 from J, leaving 16 bases between them. CDR3 size: 17 residues. This chain links TRBV5-1 with TRBJ2-1; a weak D match, TRBD1 (5 bases). Sequencing was done on a sample of sorted CD4+, CD8+, or CD8+CD57+ T cells (not recorded which) from PBMCs. This clonotype was sampled from a human donor with aplastic anemia. The CDR3, as DNA: TGCGCCAGCAGCTTGGGTTATCGGCAGGGTGTCTACAATGAGCAGTTCTTC. It translates to CASSLGYRQGVYNEQFF.